The 14 T cell receptor beta chains reported below all come from one sample, sequenced in a study of identical twins. TCRdb processed the 5' RACE reads anew with MiXCR; each CDR3 protein has one entry. The table shows around 490,000 distinct CDR3 sequences, with over 11% occurring only once. The data also belong to a second study, concerning yellow fever vaccine responses in identical twins.

Sequenced material: CD4+ T cells sorted from blood. Source of these receptors: a woman between 18 and 30 years old in good health.

This chain links TRBV6-2 or TRBV6-3 with TRBJ1-5; D possibly corresponds to TRBD1 (6 bases). CDR1 MNHEY and CDR2 SVGEGT come from the germline V gene. The germline V and J ends were trimmed by 6 bases and 6 bases, with 15 bases remaining between them. CDR3 length: 14 amino acids. The CDR3 nucleotides are TGTGCCAGCAGACTACAGGGACTGGGTCAGCCCCAGCATTTT. Translation gives CASRLQGLGQPQHF.

The rearrangement joins TRBV4-1 to TRBJ2-7; D assignment may be TRBD1 or TRBD2 (5 bases each). The germline V and J ends were trimmed by 1 base and 5 bases, with 15 bases remaining between them. Germline CDR1 reads MGHRA; CDR2 reads YSYEKL. This CDR3 comprises 15 residues. This CDR3 is CASSQVGERGNEQYF. CDR3 DNA: TGCGCCAGCAGCCAAGTCGGGGAGAGGGGAAACGAGCAGTACTTC.

This clonotype has just a few counts. This chain connects TRBV7-2 to TRBJ2-4, with a possible D match to TRBD1 (6 bases). The CDR3 contains 21 residues. The germline V and J ends were trimmed by 1 base and 0 bases, with 25 bases remaining between them. CDR1 is SGHTA, CDR2 FQGNSA, per germline. The DNA for the CDR3 is TGTGCCAGCAGCTTAGGGCAGGGGCTCAGGTCTAACCATCTAGCCAAAAACATTCAGTACTTC. Translating it yields CASSLGQGLRSNHLAKNIQYF.

The genes are TRBV6-2 or TRBV6-3 and TRBJ2-7; 10 positions match TRBD2. The germline V gene encodes CDR1 MNHEY and CDR2 SVGEGT. The CDR3 is 16 residues long. V trimming: 5 bases; J trimming: 0 bases; junction bases outside the gene matches: 7. The CDR3 region has the DNA TGTGCCAGCAGTGACCCGGGACTAGCGCTCTCCTACGAGCAGTACTTC. It translates to CASSDPGLALSYEQYF.

The chain has TRBV28 and TRBJ2-1; tentative D call: TRBD2 (5 bases). CDR1 and CDR2 from the germline V gene are MDHEN and SYDVKM. V was cut by 7 bases and J by 0 bases, with 16 bases left in between. CDR3 size: 16 residues. The CDR3, as DNA: TGTGCCAGCAAAGGAATAGCGCCTAGCTCCTACAATGAGCAGTTCTTC. It encodes CASKGIAPSSYNEQFF.

The rearrangement uses TRBV19 and TRBJ2-5, with 8 bases that match TRBD1. CDR1 LNHDA and CDR2 SQIVND come from the germline V gene (reference sequence). V lost 8 bases, J lost 5 bases, and 19 bases stayed unmatched. The CDR3 covers 17 residues. The CDR3 here is CASQRFVGTGESETQYF. CDR3 nucleotides: TGTGCCAGTCAAAGGTTTGTTGGGACAGGAGAATCGGAGACCCAGTACTTC.

This clonotype has only a few counts. This chain links TRBV5-1 with TRBJ2-3; D is unclear. V lost 2 bases and J 0 bases, leaving 16 bases between the germline ends. The CDR3 runs 17 residues. Per the germline V gene, CDR1 is SGHRS and CDR2 is YFSETQ. For the CDR3, the DNA is TGCGCCAGCAGCTTCCCCCCAGGAACCCCTAGCACAGATACGCAGTATTTT. Translated, it gives CASSFPPGTPSTDTQYF.

This clonotype was detected a few times. The gene calls are TRBV7-9 and TRBJ2-3, with TRBD2 matching 14 bases. Germline V gene data show CDR1 as SEHNR and CDR2 as FQNEAQ (reference sequence). Germline trimming cut 5 bases from V and 3 bases from J; bases unmatched to any gene: 4. The CDR3 runs to 16 residues. The CDR3, as DNA: TGTGCCAGCAGCCGACTAGCGGGGGGGCAGACAGATACGCAGTATTTT. Protein sequence: CASSRLAGGQTDTQYF.

The J gene is TRBJ2-7, the V gene TRBV29-1; unclear D gene. V lost 3 bases to trimming and J lost 0 bases, with 9 bases between them. The V gene's germline CDR1 is SQVTM and CDR2 ANQGSEA. CDR3 length: 13 amino acids. The CDR3 DNA reads as TGCAGCGTTGACGGGCCAGGCTCCTACGAGCAGTACTTC. Its translation: CSVDGPGSYEQYF.

The chain employs TRBV30 and TRBJ2-2; 10 bases align to TRBD2. Per germline, CDR1 GTSNPN and CDR2 SVGIG (reference sequence). With 3 bases clipped from V and 6 bases from J, the junction kept 4 bases outside the gene matches. The CDR3 spans 14 residues. Written as DNA, the CDR3 is TGTGCCTGGAGCAGCGGGAGGGCGGCCGGGGAGCTGTTTTTT. Translation: CAWSSGRAAGELFF. Full variable domain (outside the CDR3, taken from reference TRBV30 and TRBJ2-2): SQTIHQWPATLVQPVGSPLSLECTVEGTSNPNLYWYRQAAGRGLQLLFYSVGIGQISSEVPQNLSASRPQDRQFILSSKKLLLSDSGFYLCAWSSGRAAGELFFGEGSRLTVL.

This clonotype was seen at least ten times. This chain joins TRBV5-1 and TRBJ2-7, with TRBD2 matching 8 bases. This CDR3 is built from 15 residues. Trimming cost V 5 bases and J 2 bases; bases outside gene matches: 9. Germline assignment: CDR1 SGHRS and CDR2 YFSETQ. The DNA of the CDR3 is TGCGCCAGCAGAGTGGGAACTAGCGGTACCTACGAGCAGTACTTC. It codes for CASRVGTSGTYEQYF.

This clonotype was counted only a few times. The chain links TRBV7-9 to TRBJ2-3; TRBD1 aligns across 9 bases. With 3 bases clipped from V and 0 bases from J, the junction kept 1 base outside the gene matches. CDR3 length equals 15 residues. Germline V lookup: CDR1 SEHNR, CDR2 FQNEAQ (reference sequence). CDR3 nucleotides: TGTGCCAGCAGCTTCACAGGGGGCAGCACAGATACGCAGTATTTT. Its protein is CASSFTGGSTDTQYF.

This clonotype was observed at least ten times. The chain uses TRBV6-2 or TRBV6-3 and TRBJ2-3, with 13 positions matching TRBD2. Trimming took 5 bases from V and 3 from J; bases not matched to a gene: 11. CDR1 MNHEY and CDR2 SVGEGT come from the germline V gene. The CDR3 covers 18 residues. The CDR3 spells CASSPATSGRHWTDTQYF. CDR3 bases: TGTGCCAGCAGTCCAGCGACTAGCGGGAGGCATTGGACAGATACGCAGTATTTT.

There are a few counts of this clonotype. The chain joins TRBV12-3 or TRBV12-4 to TRBJ2-7; 9 bases agree with TRBD2. With V trimmed by 5 bases and J by 5 bases, 10 bases remained unmatched. The CDR3 has 15 residues. The DNA for the CDR3 is TGTGCCAGCAGTCATGATAGCGGGAGAGGGAACGAGCAGTACTTC. It translates to CASSHDSGRGNEQYF.